A selection of T cell receptor beta chains follows, all from one sample in a study of shared clonotypes between healthy human individuals. Generated by immunoSEQ multiplex PCR, the TCRdb table keeps only in-frame clones and is missing some. The data hold 2 million to 3 million clones, with over 85% observed a single time. The sequenced material came from naive CD4+ T cells from PBMCs. The receptors derive from a man younger than 30 in good health. Some clones in this sample may be carry-over from other donors' samples. The CDR3 runs from the conserved cysteine through the conserved F or W. The D gene is left open where the match is weak. Only part of the rows carry a size: once, few, many, or a class if the clone is expanded.

D	size	V	J	CDR3	DNA
NA	NA	TRBV13	TRBJ2-2	CASSLWGPNTGELFF	TGTGCCAGCAGCCTCTGGGGACCGAACACCGGGGAGCTGTTTTTT
TRBD1	NA	TRBV27	TRBJ1-5	CASSRDRSNQPQHF	TGTGCCAGCAGTCGGGACAGAAGCAATCAGCCCCAGCATTTT
TRBD1	NA	TRBV4-2	TRBJ2-3	CASSQDLRGTGSTDTQYF	TGTGCCAGCAGCCAAGATCTAAGGGGGACAGGCAGCACAGATACGCAGTATTTT
NA	once	TRBV7-8	TRBJ1-2	CASSLARVGYTF	TGTGCCAGCAGCTTAGCCAGGGTTGGCTACACCTTC
NA	NA	TRBV4-1	TRBJ1-1	CASRSGTRNTEAFF	TGCGCCAGCAGGTCGGGGACGAGGAACACTGAAGCTTTCTTT
NA	NA	TRBV7-7	TRBJ2-2	CASSFGRPNTGELFF	TGTGCCAGCAGCTTCGGACGCCCGAACACCGGGGAGCTGTTTTTT
NA	NA	TRBV9	TRBJ1-2	CASSPRIRDKYGYTF	TGTGCCAGCAGCCCCAGAATCCGGGACAAGTATGGCTACACCTTC
NA	once	TRBV6-1	TRBJ1-1	CASSIDRNTEAFF	TGTGCCAGCAGTATCGACAGGAACACTGAAGCTTTCTTT
NA	once	TRBV28	TRBJ2-7	CASSPGPARYEQYF	TGTGCCAGCAGCCCGGGCCCCGCAAGATACGAGCAGTACTTC
NA	NA	TRBV21-1	TRBJ2-7	CASSKGLRVLSYEQYF	TGTGCCAGCAGCAAAGGTCTAAGGGTTCTATCCTACGAGCAGTACTTC
NA	NA	TRBV7-2	TRBJ2-3	CASSSGRGSSTDTQYF	TGTGCCAGCAGCTCGGGACGGGGATCTAGCACAGATACGCAGTATTTT
NA	NA	TRBV10-3	TRBJ2-7	CAIGPGPPRYEQYF	TGTGCCATCGGACCGGGACCCCCAAGATACGAGCAGTACTTC
NA	NA	TRBV6-5	TRBJ1-2	CASSYRAARGYGYTF	TGTGCCAGCAGTTATAGGGCCGCCCGGGGCTATGGCTACACCTTC
NA	NA	TRBV9	TRBJ2-7	CASSVEGSSYEQYF	TGTGCCAGCAGCGTAGAAGGCAGTTCCTACGAGCAGTACTTC
NA	once	TRBV6-1	TRBJ2-4	CASSDSSGPGNIQYF	TGTGCCAGCAGTGACAGCTCAGGGCCAGGAAACATTCAGTACTTC
TRBD1	NA	TRBV29-1	TRBJ2-5	CSGRRTGVQETQYF	TGCAGCGGACGACGAACAGGGGTCCAAGAGACCCAGTACTTC
TRBD2	NA	TRBV2	TRBJ2-1	CASRRLAGTYNEQFF	TGTGCCAGCAGACGACTAGCGGGGACGTACAATGAGCAGTTCTTC
TRBD2	NA	TRBV19	TRBJ2-2	CASSISLAGTGELFF	TGTGCCAGTAGTATCTCCTTAGCGGGCACCGGGGAGCTGTTTTTT
NA	once	TRBV23-1	TRBJ2-5	CASSLPGEWASQETQYF	TGCGCCAGCAGTCTTCCCGGGGAGTGGGCCTCCCAAGAGACCCAGTACTTC
NA	NA	TRBV7-9	TRBJ1-4	CASSLVVGGSATNEKLFF	TGTGCCAGCAGCTTGGTGGTCGGGGGGAGTGCAACTAATGAAAAACTGTTTTTT
NA	once	TRBV2	TRBJ2-3	CASSPLSTDTQYF	TGTGCCAGCAGTCCGCTCAGCACAGATACGCAGTATTTT
TRBD1	few	TRBV29-1	TRBJ1-1	CSSDREPEAFF	TGCAGCTCGGACAGGGAACCTGAAGCTTTCTTT
TRBD1	NA	TRBV2	TRBJ1-1	CASSATGENTEAFF	TGTGCCAGCAGTGCGACAGGGGAGAACACTGAAGCTTTCTTT
NA	NA	TRBV6-5	TRBJ1-4	CASSYGGAGEKLFF	TGTGCCAGCAGTTACGGAGGGGCGGGTGAAAAACTGTTTTTT
TRBD2	NA	TRBV7-6	TRBJ2-5	CASSLEAGTSGKRQQTQYF	TGTGCCAGCAGCTTAGAGGCCGGGACTAGCGGGAAACGCCAGCAGACCCAGTACTTC
TRBD1	NA	TRBV4-2	TRBJ1-4	CASSQLGTGRKEKLFF	TGTGCCAGCAGCCAACTAGGGACAGGTCGGAAGGAAAAACTGTTTTTT
NA	NA	TRBV5-1	TRBJ2-2	CASSVQLGTGELFF	TGCGCCAGCAGTGTCCAGTTAGGTACCGGGGAGCTGTTTTTT
NA	NA	TRBV11-2	TRBJ2-2	CASSLGADTGELFF	TGTGCCAGCAGCTTGGGTGCGGACACCGGGGAGCTGTTTTTT
TRBD2	NA	TRBV7-9	TRBJ2-3	CASSWTSGSTDTQYF	TGTGCCAGCAGCTGGACTAGCGGTAGCACAGATACGCAGTATTTT
NA	NA	TRBV7-2	TRBJ2-2	CASSWLRNTGELFF	TGTGCCAGCAGCTGGCTTCGGAACACCGGGGAGCTGTTTTTT
NA	NA	TRBV28	TRBJ1-2	CASSSGLNYGYTF	TGTGCCAGCAGTTCGGGACTCAACTATGGCTACACCTTC